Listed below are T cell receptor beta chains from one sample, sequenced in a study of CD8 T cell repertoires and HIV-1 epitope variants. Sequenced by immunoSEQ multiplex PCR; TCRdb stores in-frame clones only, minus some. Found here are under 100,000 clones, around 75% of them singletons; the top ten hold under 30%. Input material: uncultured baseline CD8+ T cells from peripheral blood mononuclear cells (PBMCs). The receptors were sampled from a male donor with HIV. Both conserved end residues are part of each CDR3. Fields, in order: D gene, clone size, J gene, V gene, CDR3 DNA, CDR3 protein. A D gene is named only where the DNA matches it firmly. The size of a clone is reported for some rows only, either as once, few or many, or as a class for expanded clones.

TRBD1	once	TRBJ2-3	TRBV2	TGTGCCAGCAATTACAGGGGGGGCACAGATACGCAGTATTTT	CASNYRGGTDTQYF
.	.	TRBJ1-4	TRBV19	TGTGCCAGTACTACAGGGTGGGGTAATGAAAAACTGTTTTTT	CASTTGWGNEKLFF
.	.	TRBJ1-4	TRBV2	TGTGCCAGCAGTCCTGGTAGAGGAAGCGCGGATGAAAAACTGTTTTTT	CASSPGRGSADEKLFF
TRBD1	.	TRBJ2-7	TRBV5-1	TGCGCCAGCAGCCAAGGGGACAGGGTCTACGAGCAGTACTTC	CASSQGDRVYEQYF
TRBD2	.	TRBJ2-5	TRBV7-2	TGTGCCAGCAGCTCCCGCGGCGCGGGGGGCCGGGAGACCCAGTACTTC	CASSSRGAGGRETQYF
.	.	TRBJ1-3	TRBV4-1	TGCGCCAGCAGCCAAGATGTCAGCGGCGGAAACACCATATATTTT	CASSQDVSGGNTIYF
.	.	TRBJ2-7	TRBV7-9	TGTGCCAGCAGCCTTCGGGGCGGACTCCTCTACGAGCAGTACTTC	CASSLRGGLLYEQYF
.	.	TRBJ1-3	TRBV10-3	TGTGCCATCAGTGCCGGCAGCTCAAGCTCTGGAAACACCATATATTTT	CAISAGSSSSGNTIYF
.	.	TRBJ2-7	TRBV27	TGTGCCAGCAGTGGCATCGCGACCAGCTCCTACGAGCAGTACTTC	CASSGIATSSYEQYF
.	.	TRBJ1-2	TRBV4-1	TGCGCCAGCAGCCCTGATGGTTTCTATGGCTACACCTTC	CASSPDGFYGYTF
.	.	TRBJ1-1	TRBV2	TGTGCCAGCAGTACGTCCGGGGAGAGGGCTTTCTTT	CASSTSGERAFF
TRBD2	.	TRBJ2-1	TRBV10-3	TGTGCCATCAGTGGGTCTAGCGGCTACAATGAGCAGTTCTTC	CAISGSSGYNEQFF
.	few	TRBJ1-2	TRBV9	TGTGCCAGCAGCGCCGACTATGGCTACACCTTC	CASSADYGYTF
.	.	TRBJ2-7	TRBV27	TGTGCCAGCAGAATCGGTTCCAAATTCTACGAGCAGTACTTC	CASRIGSKFYEQYF
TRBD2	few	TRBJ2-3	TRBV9	TGTGCCAGCAGCGTAGGAGTAGCGGGGAAGTCAGATACGCAGTATTTT	CASSVGVAGKSDTQYF
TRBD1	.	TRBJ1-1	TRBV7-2	TGTGCCAGCAGCTTCCTAGGACAGGGGAAAACTGAAGCTTTCTTT	CASSFLGQGKTEAFF
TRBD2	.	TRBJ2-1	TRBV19	TGTGCCAGTAGCCTAGGAGGCGGGGGGGCCTTCAATGAGCAGTTCTTC	CASSLGGGGAFNEQFF
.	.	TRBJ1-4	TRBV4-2	TGTGCCAGCAGCCAAGAGGGACCGCCTAATGAAAAACTGTTTTTT	CASSQEGPPNEKLFF
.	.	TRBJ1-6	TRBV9	TGTGCCAGCAGCGTAGTGGAGGGTGGGAATTCACCCCTCCACTTT	CASSVVEGGNSPLHF
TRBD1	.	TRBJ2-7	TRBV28	TGTGCCAGCCGGGGACAGGGGATATACGAGCAGTACTTC	CASRGQGIYEQYF
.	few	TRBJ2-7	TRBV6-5	TGTGCCAGCAGTTACGATTCACTTGCCTACGAGCAGTACTTC	CASSYDSLAYEQYF
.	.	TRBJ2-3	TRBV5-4	TGTGCCAGCAGCCCAACCCGGGACAACACAGATACGCAGTATTTT	CASSPTRDNTDTQYF
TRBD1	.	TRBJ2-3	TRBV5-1	TGCGCCAGCAGCTTGCCTTTGGACAGGGACGCAGATACGCAGTATTTT	CASSLPLDRDADTQYF
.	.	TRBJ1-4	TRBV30	TGTGCCTGGAGTCCTCGGAATGAAAAACTGTTTTTT	CAWSPRNEKLFF
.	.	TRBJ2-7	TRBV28	TGTGCCAGCAGTTTCCGAGGGGTACCCCCCTACGAGCAGTACTTC	CASSFRGVPPYEQYF
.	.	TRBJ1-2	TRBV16	TGTGCCAGCAGCGTAACCAGAAACTATGGCTACACCTTC	CASSVTRNYGYTF
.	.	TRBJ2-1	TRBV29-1	TGCAGCGTTGAACGGGACAACTCCTACAATGAGCAGTTCTTC	CSVERDNSYNEQFF
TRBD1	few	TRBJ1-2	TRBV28	TGTGCCAGCAGTTTACCCTCCGTTAGGGGGCGATCCTATGGCTACACCTTC	CASSLPSVRGRSYGYTF
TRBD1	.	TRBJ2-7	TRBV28	TGTGCCAGCAGGAGACCGGGACAGACCCCGGAGCAGTACTTC	CASRRPGQTPEQYF
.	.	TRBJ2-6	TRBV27	TGTGCCAGCAGTTGGCAGATAAGCTCTGGGGCCAACGTCCTGACTTTC	CASSWQISSGANVLTF
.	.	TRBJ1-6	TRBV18	TGTGCCAGCTCACCTCGGCAGGGATATAATTCACCCCTCCACTTT	CASSPRQGYNSPLHF
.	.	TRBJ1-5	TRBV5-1	TGCGCCAGCAGCTTGGAGGGGACGGATCAGCCCCAGCATTTT	CASSLEGTDQPQHF
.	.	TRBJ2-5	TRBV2	TGTGCCAGCAGTAGTCTAGACCTGCAAGAGACCCAGTACTTC	CASSSLDLQETQYF
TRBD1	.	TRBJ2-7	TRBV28	TGTGCCAGCAGCCTCCCCTCCTTGGACAGGGGAAGCGACGAGCAGTACTTC	CASSLPSLDRGSDEQYF
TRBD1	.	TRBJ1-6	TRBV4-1	TGCGCCAGCAGCCAAGATTGGGGACAGGGGGCGCGATCCTATAATTCACCCCTCCACTTT	CASSQDWGQGARSYNSPLHF
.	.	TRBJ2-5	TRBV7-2	TGTGCCAGCAGCTTAGCTGGTCGGTCAGGGCGAGAGACCCAGTACTTC	CASSLAGRSGRETQYF
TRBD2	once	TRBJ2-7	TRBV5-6	TGTGCCAGCAGCCCGACTAGCGGGACGTACTCCTACGAGCAGTACTTC	CASSPTSGTYSYEQYF
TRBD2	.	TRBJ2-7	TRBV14	TGTGCCAGCAGCCAAGATCGCGCGGGAGTGAGTGAACAGTACTTC	CASSQDRAGVSEQYF
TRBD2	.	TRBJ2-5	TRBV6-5	TGTGCCAGCAGTTACCTGGCTAGCGGGGGGGTAGAGACCCAGTACTTC	CASSYLASGGVETQYF
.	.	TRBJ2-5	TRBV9	TGTGCCAGCAGCGTAGGAGGAGGGACCCAGTACTTC	CASSVGGGTQYF
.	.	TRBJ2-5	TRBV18	TGTGCCAGCTCACCTAGGGAAGAGACCCAGTACTTC	CASSPREETQYF
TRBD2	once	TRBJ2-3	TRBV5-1	TGCGCCAGCAGCTTGGTAGCGGGGGAAGATACGCAGTATTTT	CASSLVAGEDTQYF
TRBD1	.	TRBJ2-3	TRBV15	TGTGCCACCAGCAGAGAGACAGGGGGGACAGGGGGCAGAGATACGCAGTATTTT	CATSRETGGTGGRDTQYF
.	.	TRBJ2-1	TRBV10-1	TGCGCCAGCAGTGAGTCAACAGCAGGATCCTACAATGAGCAGTTCTTC	CASSESTAGSYNEQFF
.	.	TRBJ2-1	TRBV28	TGTGCCAGCAGCATAGGGTCTGAGCAGTTCTTC	CASSIGSEQFF
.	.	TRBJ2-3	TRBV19	TGTGCCAGTAGTATAGGGGGTAGCACAGATACGCAGTATTTT	CASSIGGSTDTQYF
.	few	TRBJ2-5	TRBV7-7	TGTGCTAGCAGCCCCCTGGGGGGAGAGACCCAGTACTTC	CASSPLGGETQYF
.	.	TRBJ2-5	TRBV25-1	TGTGCCAGCAGTGTTTACACCGGGACGGTGCAAGAGACCCAGTACTTC	CASSVYTGTVQETQYF
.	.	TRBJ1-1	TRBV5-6	TGTGCCAGCAGCTACAGGACGGGGAACACTGAAGCTTTCTTT	CASSYRTGNTEAFF
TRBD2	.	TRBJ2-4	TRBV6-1	TGTGCCAGCAGTGTAAGACTAGCGGGAGCAGGAGCCAAAAACATTCAGTACTTC	CASSVRLAGAGAKNIQYF
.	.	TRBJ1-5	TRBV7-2	TGTGCCAGCAGCTTCGTAACGGGAGAGGGTCAGCCCCAGCATTTT	CASSFVTGEGQPQHF
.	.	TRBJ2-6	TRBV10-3	TGTGCCATCAGTGAGGCGTCCTCTGGGGCCAACGTCCTGACTTTC	CAISEASSGANVLTF
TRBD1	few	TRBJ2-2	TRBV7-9	TGTGCCAGCAGCTTGACCGGGACAGGGAACACCGGGGAGCTGTTTTTT	CASSLTGTGNTGELFF
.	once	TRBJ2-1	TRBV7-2	TGTGCCAGCAGCTTGGAGGGTATCGTCGAGCAGTTCTTC	CASSLEGIVEQFF
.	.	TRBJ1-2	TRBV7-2	TGTGCCAGCAGCTTAGCCCCTGGGTCCTATGGCTACACCTTC	CASSLAPGSYGYTF